The present T cell receptor beta chain was sequenced within a study of beta chain features in type 1 diabetes. Sorting of CD4+ naive, central memory, regulatory and stem cell-like memory cells was performed via CD45RO/CCR7/CD25/CD127/CD95/CD27. Germline V lookup: CDR1 SGHNT, CDR2 YYREEE (reference sequence). The CDR3 extends over 16 amino acids. V was pared by 0 bases and J by 6 bases, with 9 bases of the junction left unmatched. This clone has just a few counts. No antigen is known for it. Every isolated RNA sample was fully reverse transcribed, so sequencing captured expressed TCRB transcripts. TCRdb's table, derived via immunoSEQ multiplex PCR, lists solely in-frame clones and lacks some. The sample has 300,000 to 400,000 clones, roughly 12% seen once; the top ten hold 0.017%. General study results and limits: Shortening that was moderate but significant affected the TCRB CDR3s of Type 1 diabetes patients in all four CD4+ subsets.

The material sequenced was naive CD4+ T cells from blood. This sequence originates from a man aged 18 to 30 in good health. This chain links TRBV5-4 with TRBJ2-1; 7 nucleotides line up with TRBD2. DNA for the CDR3: TGTGCCAGCAGCTTGGCCACTAGCGCTTTTTCCAATGAGCAGTTCTTC. Protein sequence: CASSLATSAFSNEQFF.